Below are 32 T cell receptor beta chains sequenced from a single sample in a study of T cell responses to AZD1222 COVID-19 vaccine. Sequenced by immunoSEQ multiplex PCR; TCRdb stores in-frame clones only, minus some. The data hold 130,000 to 150,000 clones, with over 75% observed a single time. The specimen comprised peripheral blood, sampled 28 days after the second dose of the MenACWY control vaccine. These receptors came from an adult who received the MenACWY meningococcal vaccine as a control.

This rearrangement joins TRBV11-2 to TRBJ1-1; possibly TRBD1 for D (5 bases). Looked up from germline, CDR1 is SGHAT and CDR2 is FQNNGV. The V end was cut by 3 bases, the J end by 4 bases, with 9 bases between. This CDR3 contains 13 residues. The DNA for the CDR3 is TGTGCCAGCAGCTTTCAGGGTGGCACTGAAGCTTTCTTT. It is translated as CASSFQGGTEAFF.

The gene calls are TRBV30 and TRBJ1-1; D gene ambiguous. From germline, CDR1 is GTSNPN and CDR2 SVGIG (reference sequence). The V end lost 4 bases, the J end lost 2 bases, and 11 bases lay between the germline ends. The CDR3 length is 13 residues. The CDR3 reads CAWKAGFNTEAFF. Here the CDR3 DNA reads TGTGCCTGGAAGGCGGGGTTTAACACTGAAGCTTTCTTT.

The gene calls are TRBV28 and TRBJ2-7; the D gene could be TRBD1 or TRBD2 (6 bases each). Trimming pared 5 bases from V and 3 bases from J, leaving 14 bases between. This CDR3 region has 14 residues. CDR1 MDHEN and CDR2 SYDVKM come from the germline V gene. This CDR3 is CASSTPGAVYEQYF. The DNA of the CDR3 is TGTGCCAGCAGTACACCGGGGGCGGTCTACGAGCAGTACTTC.

This chain uses TRBV2 with TRBJ1-2; the match to TRBD1 covers 8 bases. V lost 3 bases and J lost 8; bases outside the gene matches: 11. The CDR3 runs 15 residues. Looked up from germline, CDR1 is SNHLY and CDR2 is FYNNEI. DNA for the CDR3: TGTGCCAGCAGTGATTGGACAGGGAGAACTAGAGGCTACACCTTC. Protein sequence: CASSDWTGRTRGYTF.

The count of this clone is one. The rearrangement uses TRBV4-1 and TRBJ2-1; D gene ambiguous. Germline CDR1 is MGHRA and CDR2 is YSYEKL. Between the trimmed V and J ends, which lost 1 base and 4 bases, there was a span of 14 bases. CDR3 size: 16 residues. The CDR3 nucleotides read TGCGCCAGCAGCCAAGCACAAGGTTACAGTTACAATGAGCAGTTCTTC. Encoded protein: CASSQAQGYSYNEQFF.

The rearrangement links TRBV12-3 or TRBV12-4 to TRBJ1-2; the match to TRBD1 covers 7 bases. Losses at the gene ends were 6 bases for V and 2 bases for J; bases not matched to a gene: 3. This CDR3 has 13 amino acids. CDR3 coding DNA: TGTGCCAGCAGCCAGACAGGGAACTATGGCTACACCTTC. Its protein is CASSQTGNYGYTF.

The chain carries TRBV3-1 (or the pseudogene TRBV3-2) and TRBJ1-5, with TRBD1 as a possible D gene (5 bases). Germline V gives CDR1 LGHDT, CDR2 YNNKEL (reference sequence). This CDR3 region has 15 residues. V lost 1 base to trimming and J lost 2 bases, with 9 bases between them. The CDR3 reads CASSQGGFGNQPQHF. CDR3 in DNA: TGTGCCAGCAGCCAAGGGGGCTTCGGCAATCAGCCCCAGCATTTT.

This rearrangement joins TRBV12-5 to TRBJ1-2; D unresolved. The CDR3 runs to 16 residues. Per germline, CDR1 LGHNT and CDR2 FRNRAP. V lost 4 bases to trimming and J lost 2 bases, with 17 bases between them. CDR3 in DNA: TGTGCTAGTGGTTCGCCCTCAGGCCCCTTAAACTATGGCTACACCTTC. Its protein is CASGSPSGPLNYGYTF.

The gene calls are TRBV11-1 and TRBJ2-3, with TRBD1 matching 10 bases. CDR3 length: 15 amino acids. V lost 5 bases to trimming and J lost 2 bases; unmatched junction nucleotides: 4. Germline assignment: CDR1 SGHAT and CDR2 FQDESV (reference sequence). The CDR3 region has the DNA TGTGCCAGCAGCCAAGGGACAGGGGACACAGATACGCAGTATTTT. It is translated as CASSQGTGDTDTQYF.

The chain carries TRBV20-1 and TRBJ2-6, with 9 bases that match TRBD1. The CDR3 sequence is 22 residues long. CDR1 is DFQATT, CDR2 SNEGSKA, per germline (reference sequence). Unmatched junction bases numbered 22, after V lost 3 bases and J lost 1 base. The CDR3 region has the DNA TGCAGTGCTAGTCCGTACGGAGGAGACAGGGGGTCTTCAGGATCTGGGGCCAACGTCCTGACTTTC. Its protein is CSASPYGGDRGSSGSGANVLTF.

V and J are TRBV4-1 and TRBJ1-5; D is undetermined. Germline values: CDR1 MGHRA, CDR2 YSYEKL. V lost 0 bases to trimming and J lost 7 bases, with 7 bases between them. The CDR3 is 13 residues long. The CDR3 reads CASSQDLGQPQHF. The CDR3 DNA reads TGCGCCAGCAGCCAAGATCTAGGACAGCCCCAGCATTTT.

The CDR3 loop reads CASSRTERAEAFF. The DNA of the CDR3 is TGTGCCAGCAGTCGCACGGAGAGAGCTGAAGCTTTCTTT. The rearrangement joins TRBV6-5 to TRBJ1-1; unclear D gene. Germline CDR1 is MNHEY and CDR2 is SVGAGI. This CDR3 comprises 13 residues. V was trimmed by 5 bases and J by 6 bases, leaving 13 bases between them.

V usage is TRBV27 and J usage is TRBJ1-6; TRBD1 matches at 7 bases. The CDR3 is 14 amino acids. Germline CDR1 MNHEY, CDR2 SMNVEV (reference sequence). V lost 5 bases and J lost 10; bases outside the gene matches: 8. The CDR3 spells CASSLYRGESPLHF. CDR3 DNA: TGTGCCAGCAGTCTTTACAGGGGAGAATCACCCCTCCACTTT.

The chain has TRBV27 and TRBJ1-5, with D tentatively TRBD1 (5 bases). V shed 10 bases and J shed 0 bases, with 13 bases lying between them. Germline loops: CDR1 MNHEY, CDR2 SMNVEV (reference sequence). The CDR3 has 14 amino acids. In nucleotides, the CDR3 is TGTGCCACGGGGACCACTTATAGCAATCAGCCCCAGCATTTT. It translates to CATGTTYSNQPQHF.

The CDR3 DNA sequence: TGTGCCAGCAGAGTAATGCGGGGAGGGGACAATGAGCAGTTCTTC. It encodes CASRVMRGGDNEQFF. The chain couples TRBV6-6 to TRBJ2-1, with TRBD2 matching 7 bases. This CDR3 contains 15 residues. V gave up 6 bases and J gave up 5 bases; unmatched junction bases: 10. Germline-derived CDR1 and CDR2 are MNHNY and SVGAGI (reference sequence).

The rearrangement joins TRBV2 to TRBJ1-2; tentatively, D is TRBD1 (5 bases). This CDR3 region has 14 residues. The germline V gene encodes CDR1 SNHLY and CDR2 FYNNEI. The ends were cut back, 7 bases at V and 4 bases at J, with 16 bases in the middle. CDR3 sequence (DNA): TGTGCCAGCAATCCGCGACAGCGGGTCTATGGCTACACCTTC. Translation: CASNPRQRVYGYTF. Full variable domain (outside the CDR3, taken from reference TRBV2 and TRBJ1-2): EPEVTQTPSHQVTQMGQEVILRCVPISNHLYFYWYRQILGQKVEFLVSFYNNEISEKSEIFDDQFSVERPDGSNFTLKIRSTKLEDSAMYFCASNPRQRVYGYTFGSGTRLTVV.

The rearrangement joins TRBV18 to TRBJ1-4; perhaps TRBD1 as D (6 bases). This CDR3 has 15 residues. Germline CDR1 is KGHSH and CDR2 is LQKENI. V was clipped by 3 bases and J by 2 bases, with 10 bases between them. DNA of the CDR3: TGTGCCAGCTCACCCAGGGGCCATACTAATGAAAAACTGTTTTTT. The encoded protein is CASSPRGHTNEKLFF.

The CDR3 region has the DNA TGTGCCAGCAGCTTAGTCACGGGGAGCTCCTACGAGCAGTACTTC. As protein: CASSLVTGSSYEQYF. The genes are TRBV11-2 and TRBJ2-7; D perhaps matches TRBD2 (5 bases). Trimming took 1 base from V and 0 from J, leaving 10 bases between them. The CDR3 is 15 residues long. Germline lookup yields CDR1 SGHAT and CDR2 FQNNGV.

The chain uses TRBV6-1 and TRBJ1-2; no definite D call. CDR1 is MNHNS and CDR2 is SASEGT in the germline V gene. Trimming removed 3 bases from V and 4 bases from J, with 15 bases in between. CDR3 length: 15 residues. Here the CDR3 DNA reads TGTGCCAGCAGTGATCCGGCAAAGCAACCCTATGGCTACACCTTC. Residues: CASSDPAKQPYGYTF.

The V gene is TRBV3-1 (or the pseudogene TRBV3-2), the J gene TRBJ2-5; 10 bases fit TRBD2. The CDR3 totals 13 residues. V shed 3 bases, J shed 5 bases, and the junction held 0 bases outside the gene matches. Germline V gene lookup returns CDR1 LGHDT and CDR2 YNNKEL (reference sequence). The DNA of the CDR3 is TGTGCCAGCAGCCAGGGACTAGCGGAGACCCAGTACTTC. Its protein product is CASSQGLAETQYF.

The chain recombines TRBV6-1 with TRBJ2-5, with a possible D match to TRBD2 (6 bases). Trimming took off 0 bases at V and 9 bases at J, with 14 bases between the two ends. CDR3 size: 14 residues. Germline-derived CDR1 and CDR2 are MNHNS and SASEGT. The CDR3 nucleotides read TGTGCCAGCAGTGAAGCTGGAGCGGGTAGCCCCCAGTACTTC. Translating it yields CASSEAGAGSPQYF.

This clone was counted once. The rearrangement links TRBV28 to TRBJ2-3; D is perhaps TRBD1 (6 bases). Looked up from germline, CDR1 is MDHEN and CDR2 is SYDVKM. Trimming shortened V by 6 bases and J by 0 bases, and 10 bases separated the two germline ends. This CDR3 has 14 amino acids. The CDR3 DNA reads TGTGCCAGCAGGAGAGGGGGAAGCACAGATACGCAGTATTTT. Protein product: CASRRGGSTDTQYF. Variable domain in full (rest from reference TRBV28 and TRBJ2-3): DVKVTQSSRYLVKRTGEKVFLECVQDMDHENMFWYRQDPGLGLRLIYFSYDVKMKEKGDIPEGYSVSREKKERFSLILESASTNQTSMYLCASRRGGSTDTQYFGPGTRLTVL.

The V gene is TRBV5-6, the J gene TRBJ1-1; 9 bases match TRBD1. CDR3 length: 16 residues. The germline CDR1 and CDR2 sequences are SGHDT and YYEEEE. V dropped 4 bases and J dropped 0; count of bases not matched to a gene: 7. The CDR3 reads CASSVDRGTMNTEAFF. In DNA, the CDR3 is TGTGCCAGCAGCGTTGACAGGGGGACCATGAACACTGAAGCTTTCTTT.

Only a few counts were recorded for this clone. The chain is built from TRBV27 and TRBJ2-7; D remains ambiguous. V was cut by 6 bases and J by 0 bases, with 12 bases left in between. This CDR3 has 14 amino acids. Germline loops: CDR1 MNHEY, CDR2 SMNVEV (reference sequence). CDR3 loop: CASSPRSGSYEQYF. In DNA form, the CDR3 reads TGTGCCAGCAGCCCCCGTAGTGGCTCCTACGAGCAGTACTTC.

The chain couples TRBV4-1 to TRBJ1-2, with D tentatively TRBD1 (6 bases). In germline, CDR1 is MGHRA, CDR2 YSYEKL. The CDR3 sequence is 14 residues long. V lost 1 base and J lost 3, with 9 bases in between. CDR3 amino acids: CASSQVPGDYGYTF. The CDR3 bases are TGCGCCAGCAGCCAAGTTCCAGGGGACTATGGCTACACCTTC.

The V call is TRBV30, the J call TRBJ1-2; a possible D gene is TRBD1 (5 bases). Germline-derived CDR1 and CDR2 are GTSNPN and SVGIG (reference sequence). The CDR3 totals 13 residues. The V and J ends lost 4 bases and 4 bases respectively, with 13 bases between them. For the CDR3, the DNA is TGTGCCTGGACGAAAACAGGACCCTATGGCTACACCTTC. It codes for CAWTKTGPYGYTF.

This clone has a handful of counts. The chain has TRBV24-1 and TRBJ1-5, with D tentatively TRBD1 (5 bases). Germline-derived CDR1 and CDR2 are KGHDR and SFDVKD. V was pared by 3 bases and J by 2 bases, with 10 bases between. The CDR3 spans 15 residues. CDR3 loop: CATSDGRDGNQPQHF. For the CDR3, the DNA is TGTGCCACCAGTGATGGCAGGGATGGCAATCAGCCCCAGCATTTT.

The CDR3 here is CASSFLLPGRGAGELFF. The CDR3 DNA follows: TGTGCCAGCAGCTTCTTACTCCCGGGTCGGGGCGCCGGGGAGCTGTTTTTT. This rearrangement joins TRBV7-8 to TRBJ2-2, with D perhaps TRBD1 or TRBD2 (5 bases each). Looked up from germline, CDR1 is SGHVS and CDR2 is FQNEAQ. V gave up 3 bases and J gave up 6 bases, with 20 bases separating them. The CDR3 is 17 residues long.

On this clone: Compared with germline, one end of the junction differs, possibly owing to a read error. The chain uses TRBV7-7 and TRBJ2-3, with D hard to call. The CDR3 has 13 amino acids. CDR1 is SSHAT and CDR2 is FNYEAQ in the germline V gene (reference sequence). The CDR3 DNA sequence: TGTGCTAGCAGCTTAGGCGGCACAGATACGCAGTATTTT. This sequence encodes CASSLGGTDTQYF.

Written as DNA, the CDR3 is TGTGCCAGCTCAACGGACAGGCATATGAACACTGAAGCTTTCTTT. This translates into CASSTDRHMNTEAFF. This chain links TRBV18 with TRBJ1-1, with TRBD1 matching 7 bases. V was pared by 5 bases and J by 0 bases, with 6 bases of the junction left unmatched. Germline V lookup: CDR1 KGHSH, CDR2 LQKENI. CDR3 length equals 15 residues.

The chain employs TRBV5-4 and TRBJ2-5; D might be TRBD2 (5 bases). This CDR3 has 16 residues. With 0 bases removed from V and 2 bases from J, the gap between germline ends came to 14 bases. The germline V gene has CDR1 SGHNT and CDR2 YYREEE (reference sequence). For the CDR3, the DNA is TGTGCCAGCAGCTTGGGGAACGGGGTAGCTCAAGAGACCCAGTACTTC. Translation: CASSLGNGVAQETQYF.

The gene calls are TRBV20-1 and TRBJ1-1, with D possibly being TRBD1 (5 bases). The CDR3 runs 11 residues. V lost 3 bases to trimming and J lost 4 bases, with 6 bases between them. The germline gives CDR1 DFQATT, CDR2 SNEGSKA (reference sequence). CDR3 loop: CSARGLTEAFF. CDR3 in DNA: TGCAGTGCTAGGGGACTCACTGAAGCTTTCTTT.